The next 5 T cell receptor beta chains were all read from a single sample in a study of shared clonotypes between healthy human individuals. Some clones are missing from TCRdb's copy, which holds only in-frame ones; the method was immunoSEQ multiplex PCR. The sample shows 950,000 to 1,300,000 clones, about three quarters of them seen only once. The sequenced sample consisted of memory CD4+ T cells sorted from blood. Subset: CD45RA-negative fraction. Receptors originate from a man aged 18 to 35 in good health.

This chain links TRBV7-9 with TRBJ1-3; TRBD1 is a possible D gene (5 bases). V was clipped by 7 bases and J by 0 bases, with 13 bases between them. In germline, CDR1 is SEHNR, CDR2 FQNEAQ (reference sequence). This CDR3 is 15 amino acids long. CDR3 sequence reads: CASTPDISSGNTIYF. As DNA, the CDR3 is TGTGCCAGCACCCCGGACATCAGCTCTGGAAACACCATATATTTT.

Remarks on this clone: A far larger clone differs by one base, so this is likely a read error. This specimen includes other DNA sequences encoding the same CDR3. This sequence joins TRBV18 and TRBJ2-6; 11 bases are shared with TRBD1. This CDR3 contains 19 residues. CDR1 and CDR2 (germline): KGHSH, LQKENI. The CDR3 DNA reads TGTGCCAGCTCACCAGGGTTAAGGACAGGGGGCTCTGGGGCTAACGTCCTGACTTTC. Encoded protein: CASSPGLRTGGSGANVLTF.

The chain combines TRBV9 with TRBJ2-6; possible D gene TRBD2, 6 bases. The CDR3 has 18 amino acids. V was pared by 0 bases and J by 2 bases, with 15 bases between. CDR1 and CDR2 from the germline V gene are SGDLS and YYNGEE. CDR3 DNA sequence: TGTGCCAGCAGCGTAGGCGGGGCAGTAGACCCTGGGGCCAACGTCCTGACTTTC. Its translation is CASSVGGAVDPGANVLTF.

The chain joins TRBV20-1 to TRBJ2-7, with 7 bases that match TRBD2. The CDR3 runs 11 residues. After removal of 6 bases from V and 6 bases from J, the junction contained 5 bases not matched to a gene. Germline CDR1 and CDR2: DFQATT and SNEGSKA (reference sequence). In DNA form, the CDR3 reads TGCAGTGCGATGGGGGGGATCGAGCAGTACTTC. As protein: CSAMGGIEQYF.

The V call is TRBV6-6, the J call TRBJ2-2, with 8 bases identical to TRBD1. The germline V gene has CDR1 MNHNY and CDR2 SVGAGI (reference sequence). V gave up 7 bases and J gave up 5 bases; unmatched junction bases: 9. The CDR3 length is 15 residues. The CDR3 DNA sequence: TGTGCCAGCATCCCCCACAGGGGGAGGACCGGGGAGCTGTTTTTT. Translated: CASIPHRGRTGELFF.